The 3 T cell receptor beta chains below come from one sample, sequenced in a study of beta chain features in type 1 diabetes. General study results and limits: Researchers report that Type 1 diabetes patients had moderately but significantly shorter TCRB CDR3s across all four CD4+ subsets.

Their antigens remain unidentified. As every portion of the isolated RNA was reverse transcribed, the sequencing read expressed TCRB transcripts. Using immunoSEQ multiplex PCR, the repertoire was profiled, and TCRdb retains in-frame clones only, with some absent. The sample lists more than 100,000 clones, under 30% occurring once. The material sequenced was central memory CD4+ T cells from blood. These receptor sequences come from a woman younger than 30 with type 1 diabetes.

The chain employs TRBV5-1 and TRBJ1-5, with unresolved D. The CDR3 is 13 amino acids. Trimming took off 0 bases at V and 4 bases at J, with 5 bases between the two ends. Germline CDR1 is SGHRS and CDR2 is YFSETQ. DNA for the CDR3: TGCGCCAGCAGCTTGGATGCGAATCAGCCCCAGCATTTT. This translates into CASSLDANQPQHF.

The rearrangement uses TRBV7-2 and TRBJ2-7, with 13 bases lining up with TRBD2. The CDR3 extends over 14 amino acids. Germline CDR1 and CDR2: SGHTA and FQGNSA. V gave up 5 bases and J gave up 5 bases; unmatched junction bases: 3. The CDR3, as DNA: TGTGCCAGCAGCCTACTAGCGGGAGGGGACGAGCAGTACTTC. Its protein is CASSLLAGGDEQYF.

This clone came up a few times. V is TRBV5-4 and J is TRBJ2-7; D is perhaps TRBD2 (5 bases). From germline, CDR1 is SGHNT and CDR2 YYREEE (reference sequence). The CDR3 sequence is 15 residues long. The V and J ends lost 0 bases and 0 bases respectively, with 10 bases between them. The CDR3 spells CASSLGKRSSYEQYF. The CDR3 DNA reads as TGTGCCAGCAGCTTGGGCAAGCGGAGCTCCTACGAGCAGTACTTC.